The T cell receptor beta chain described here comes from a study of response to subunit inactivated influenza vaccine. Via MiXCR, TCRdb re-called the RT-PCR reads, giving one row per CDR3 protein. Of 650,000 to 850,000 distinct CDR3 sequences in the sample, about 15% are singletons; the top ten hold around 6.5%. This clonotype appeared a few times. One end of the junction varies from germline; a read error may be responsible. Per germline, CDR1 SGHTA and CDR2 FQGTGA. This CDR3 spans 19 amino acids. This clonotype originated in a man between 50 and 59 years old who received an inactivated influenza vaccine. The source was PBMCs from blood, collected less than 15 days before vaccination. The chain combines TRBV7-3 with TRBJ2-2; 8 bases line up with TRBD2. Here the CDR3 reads CASSLFPRLAGVDTGELFF. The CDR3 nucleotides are TGTGCCAGCAGCTTATTCCCCCGGCTAGCGGGCGTTGACACCGGGGAGCTCTTTTTT.